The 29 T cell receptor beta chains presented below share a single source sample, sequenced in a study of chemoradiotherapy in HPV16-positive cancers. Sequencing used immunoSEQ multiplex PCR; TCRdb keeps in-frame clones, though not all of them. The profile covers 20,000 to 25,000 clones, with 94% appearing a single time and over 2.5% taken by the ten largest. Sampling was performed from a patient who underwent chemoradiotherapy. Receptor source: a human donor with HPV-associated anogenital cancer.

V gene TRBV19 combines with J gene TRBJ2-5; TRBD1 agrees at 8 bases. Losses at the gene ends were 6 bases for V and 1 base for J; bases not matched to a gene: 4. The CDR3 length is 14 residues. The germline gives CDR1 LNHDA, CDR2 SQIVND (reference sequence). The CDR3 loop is CASSPGQVQETQYF. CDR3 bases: TGTGCCAGTAGCCCGGGACAGGTCCAAGAGACCCAGTACTTC.

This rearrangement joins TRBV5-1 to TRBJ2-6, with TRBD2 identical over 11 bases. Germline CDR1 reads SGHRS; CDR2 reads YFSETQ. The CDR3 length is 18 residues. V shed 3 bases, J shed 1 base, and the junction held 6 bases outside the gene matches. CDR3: CASSSRGLAVSGANVLTF. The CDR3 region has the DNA TGCGCCAGCAGCTCTCGGGGACTAGCGGTATCTGGGGCCAACGTCCTGACTTTC. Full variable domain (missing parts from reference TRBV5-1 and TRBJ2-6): KAGVTQTPRYLIKTRGQQVTLSCSPISGHRSVSWYQQTPGQGLQFLFEYFSETQRNKGNFPGRFSGRQFSNSRSEMNVSTLELGDSALYLCASSSRGLAVSGANVLTFGAGSRLTVL.

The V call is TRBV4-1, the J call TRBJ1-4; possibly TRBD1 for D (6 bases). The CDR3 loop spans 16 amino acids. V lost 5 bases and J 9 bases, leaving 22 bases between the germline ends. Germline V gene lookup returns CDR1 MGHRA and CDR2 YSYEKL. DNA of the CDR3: TGCGCCAGCAGCGAAAAGGGGAGAACAGGGTTGCAAAAACTGTTTTTT. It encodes CASSEKGRTGLQKLFF.

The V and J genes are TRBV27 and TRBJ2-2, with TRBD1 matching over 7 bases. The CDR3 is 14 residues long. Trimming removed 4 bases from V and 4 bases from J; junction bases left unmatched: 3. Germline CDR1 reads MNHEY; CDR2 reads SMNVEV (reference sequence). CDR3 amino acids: CASSSRTGTGELFF. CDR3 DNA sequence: TGTGCCAGCAGTTCCCGGACAGGCACCGGGGAGCTGTTTTTT.

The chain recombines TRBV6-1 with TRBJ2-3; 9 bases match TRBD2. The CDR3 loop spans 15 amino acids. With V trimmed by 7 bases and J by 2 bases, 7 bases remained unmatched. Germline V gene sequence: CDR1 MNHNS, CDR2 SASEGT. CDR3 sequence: CASKSGRQNTDTQYF. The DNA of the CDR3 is TGTGCCAGCAAGAGCGGGAGGCAAAACACAGATACGCAGTATTTT.

As DNA, the CDR3 is TGTGCCAGCAGCCTGGGACAGGGGGCCTCCATTGGCTACACCTTC. This codes for CASSLGQGASIGYTF. The rearrangement uses TRBV5-4 and TRBJ1-2, with 12 bases identical to TRBD1. Unmatched junction bases numbered 8, after V lost 4 bases and J lost 7 bases. CDR1 and CDR2 (germline): SGHNT, YYREEE (reference sequence). The CDR3 spans 15 residues. The whole variable domain, filled in from reference TRBV5-4 and TRBJ1-2, reads ETGVTQSPTHLIKTRGQQVTLRCSSQSGHNTVSWYQQALGQGPQFIFQYYREEENGRGNFPPRFSGLQFPNYSSELNVNALELDDSALYLCASSLGQGASIGYTFGSGTRLTVV.

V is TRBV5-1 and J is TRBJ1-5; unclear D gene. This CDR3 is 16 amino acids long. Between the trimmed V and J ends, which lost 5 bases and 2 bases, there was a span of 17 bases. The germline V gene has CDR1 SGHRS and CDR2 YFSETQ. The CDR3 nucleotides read TGCGCCAGCAGTTTGAGCCCCTCGCACCGCAATCAGCCCCAGCATTTT. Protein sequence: CASSLSPSHRNQPQHF.

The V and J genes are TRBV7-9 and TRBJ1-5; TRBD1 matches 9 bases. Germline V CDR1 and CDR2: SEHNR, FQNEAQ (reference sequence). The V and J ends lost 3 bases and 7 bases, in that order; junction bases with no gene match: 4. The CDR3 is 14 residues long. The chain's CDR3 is CASSFTGGAQPQHF. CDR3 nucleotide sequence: TGTGCCAGCAGCTTTACAGGGGGCGCGCAGCCCCAGCATTTT.

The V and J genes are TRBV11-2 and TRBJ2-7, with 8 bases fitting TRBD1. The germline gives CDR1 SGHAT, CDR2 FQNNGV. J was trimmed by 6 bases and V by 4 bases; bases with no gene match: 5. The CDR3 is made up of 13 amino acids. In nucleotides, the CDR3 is TGTGCCAGCAGCTGGAGACAGGGGACCGAGCAGTACTTC. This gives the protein CASSWRQGTEQYF.

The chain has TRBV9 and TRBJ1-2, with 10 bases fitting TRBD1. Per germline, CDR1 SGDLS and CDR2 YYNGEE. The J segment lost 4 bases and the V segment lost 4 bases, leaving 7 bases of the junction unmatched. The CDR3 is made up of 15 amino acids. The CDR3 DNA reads TGTGCCAGCAGCCAAGAGACAGGGGGCGGCTATGGCTACACCTTC. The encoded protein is CASSQETGGGYGYTF.

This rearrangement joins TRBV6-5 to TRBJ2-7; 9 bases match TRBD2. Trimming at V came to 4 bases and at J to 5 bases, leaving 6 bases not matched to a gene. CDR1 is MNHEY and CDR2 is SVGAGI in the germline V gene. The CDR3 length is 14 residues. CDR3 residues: CASSSGLARDEQYF. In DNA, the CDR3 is TGTGCCAGCAGTTCGGGACTAGCTAGGGACGAGCAGTACTTC.

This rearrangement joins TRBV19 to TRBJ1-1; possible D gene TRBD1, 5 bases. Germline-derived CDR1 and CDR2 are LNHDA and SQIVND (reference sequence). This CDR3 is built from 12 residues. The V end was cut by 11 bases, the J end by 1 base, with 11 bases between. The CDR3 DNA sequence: TGTGCCTTGAGGGGTCGGAACACTGAAGCTTTCTTT. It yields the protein CALRGRNTEAFF.

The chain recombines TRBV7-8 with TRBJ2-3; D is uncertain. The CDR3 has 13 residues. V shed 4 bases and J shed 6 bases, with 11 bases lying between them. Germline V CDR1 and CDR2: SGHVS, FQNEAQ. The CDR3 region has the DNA TGTGCCAGCAGCTCCCATCTGGGGGATACGCAGTATTTT. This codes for CASSSHLGDTQYF.

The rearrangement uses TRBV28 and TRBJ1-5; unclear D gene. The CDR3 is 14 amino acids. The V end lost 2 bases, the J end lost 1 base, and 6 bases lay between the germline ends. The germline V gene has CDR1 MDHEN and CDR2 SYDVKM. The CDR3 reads CASSLGVSNQPQHF. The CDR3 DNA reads TGTGCCAGCAGTTTAGGAGTGAGCAATCAGCCCCAGCATTTT.

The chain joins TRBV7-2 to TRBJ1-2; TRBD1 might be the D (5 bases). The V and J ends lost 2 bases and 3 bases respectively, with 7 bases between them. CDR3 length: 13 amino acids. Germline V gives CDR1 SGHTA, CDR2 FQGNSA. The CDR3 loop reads CASSLSRDYGYTF. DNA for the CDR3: TGTGCCAGCAGCTTATCCAGGGACTATGGCTACACCTTC.

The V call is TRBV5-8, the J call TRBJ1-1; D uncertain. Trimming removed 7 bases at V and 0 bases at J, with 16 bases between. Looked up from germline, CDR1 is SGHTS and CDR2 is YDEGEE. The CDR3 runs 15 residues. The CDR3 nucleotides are TGTGCCAGCCCCCGGGTGGGAGGGATGAACACTGAAGCTTTCTTT. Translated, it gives CASPRVGGMNTEAFF.

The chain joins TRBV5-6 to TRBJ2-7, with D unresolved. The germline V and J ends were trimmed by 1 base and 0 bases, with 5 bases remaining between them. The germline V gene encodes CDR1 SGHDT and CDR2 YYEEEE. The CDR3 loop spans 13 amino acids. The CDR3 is CASSLIDSYEQYF. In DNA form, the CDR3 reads TGTGCCAGCAGCTTGATCGACTCCTACGAGCAGTACTTC.

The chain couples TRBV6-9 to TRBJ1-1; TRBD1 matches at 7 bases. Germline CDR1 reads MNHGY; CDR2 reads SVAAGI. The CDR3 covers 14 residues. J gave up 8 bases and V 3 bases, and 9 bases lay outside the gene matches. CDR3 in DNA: TGTGCCAGCAGTTACAACACAGGGGCCGGAGAAGCTTTCTTT. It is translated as CASSYNTGAGEAFF.

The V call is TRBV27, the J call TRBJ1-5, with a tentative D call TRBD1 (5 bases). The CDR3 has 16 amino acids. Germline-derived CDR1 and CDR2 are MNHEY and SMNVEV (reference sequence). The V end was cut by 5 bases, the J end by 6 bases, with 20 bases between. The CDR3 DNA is TGTGCCAGCAGTGCTCCCGGGACCCCCAGGAGTCAGCCCCAGCATTTT. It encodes CASSAPGTPRSQPQHF.

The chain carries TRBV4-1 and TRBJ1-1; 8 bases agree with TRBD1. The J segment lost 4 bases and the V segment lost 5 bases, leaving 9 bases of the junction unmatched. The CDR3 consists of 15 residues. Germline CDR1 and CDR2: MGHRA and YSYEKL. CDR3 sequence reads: CASSKGQGAVTEAFF. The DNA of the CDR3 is TGCGCCAGCAGCAAAGGACAGGGAGCGGTCACTGAAGCTTTCTTT.

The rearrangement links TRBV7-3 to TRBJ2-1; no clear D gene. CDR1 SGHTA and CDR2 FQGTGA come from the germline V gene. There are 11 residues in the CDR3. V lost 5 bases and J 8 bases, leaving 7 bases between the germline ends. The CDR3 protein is CASSNSHEQFF. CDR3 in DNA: TGTGCCAGCAGCAACTCCCATGAGCAGTTCTTC.

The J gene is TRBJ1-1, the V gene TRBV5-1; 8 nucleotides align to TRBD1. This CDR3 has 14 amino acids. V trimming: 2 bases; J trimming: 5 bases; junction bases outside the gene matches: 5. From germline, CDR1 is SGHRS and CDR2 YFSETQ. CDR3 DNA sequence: TGCGCCAGCAGCTTTGGACAGGGAGGAACTGAAGCTTTCTTT. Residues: CASSFGQGGTEAFF.

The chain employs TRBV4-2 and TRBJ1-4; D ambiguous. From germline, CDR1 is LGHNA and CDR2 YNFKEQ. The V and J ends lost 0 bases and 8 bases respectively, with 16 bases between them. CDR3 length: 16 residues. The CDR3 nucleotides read TGTGCCAGCAGCCAAGATAGGGCAGCCGCCTTCGAAAAACTGTTTTTT. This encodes CASSQDRAAAFEKLFF.

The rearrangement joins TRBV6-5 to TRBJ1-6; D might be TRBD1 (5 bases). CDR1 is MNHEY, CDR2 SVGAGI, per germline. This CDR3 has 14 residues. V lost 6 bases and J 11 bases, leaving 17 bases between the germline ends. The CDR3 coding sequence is TGTGCCAGCAGCCCCGGTGGGGGTTATGCACCCCTCCACTTT. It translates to CASSPGGGYAPLHF.

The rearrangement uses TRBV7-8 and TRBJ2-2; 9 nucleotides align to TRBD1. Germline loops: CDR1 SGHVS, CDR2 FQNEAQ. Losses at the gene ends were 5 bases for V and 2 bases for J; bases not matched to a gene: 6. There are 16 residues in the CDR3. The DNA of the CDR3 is TGTGCCAGCAGCCCTAGGACAGGGGCAAACACCGGGGAGCTGTTTTTT. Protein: CASSPRTGANTGELFF. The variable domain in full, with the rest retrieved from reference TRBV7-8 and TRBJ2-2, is GAGVSQSPRYKVAKRGQDVALRCDPISGHVSLFWYQQALGQGPEFLTYFQNEAQLDKSGLPSDRFFAERPEGSVSTLKIQRTQQEDSAVYLCASSPRTGANTGELFFGEGSRLTVL.

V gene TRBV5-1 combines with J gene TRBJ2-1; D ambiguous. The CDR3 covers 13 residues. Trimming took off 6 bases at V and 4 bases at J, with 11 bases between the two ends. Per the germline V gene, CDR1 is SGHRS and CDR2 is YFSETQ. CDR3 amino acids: CASNGQIYNEQFF. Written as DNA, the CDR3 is TGCGCCAGCAACGGGCAGATATACAATGAGCAGTTCTTC. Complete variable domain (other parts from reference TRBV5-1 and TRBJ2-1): KAGVTQTPRYLIKTRGQQVTLSCSPISGHRSVSWYQQTPGQGLQFLFEYFSETQRNKGNFPGRFSGRQFSNSRSEMNVSTLELGDSALYLCASNGQIYNEQFFGPGTRLTVL.

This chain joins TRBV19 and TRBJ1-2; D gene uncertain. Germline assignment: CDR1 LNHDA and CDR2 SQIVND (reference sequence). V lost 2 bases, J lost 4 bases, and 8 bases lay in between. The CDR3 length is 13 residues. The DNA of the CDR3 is TGTGCCAGTAGTATAAAAGGGTTCTATGGCTACACCTTC. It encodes CASSIKGFYGYTF.

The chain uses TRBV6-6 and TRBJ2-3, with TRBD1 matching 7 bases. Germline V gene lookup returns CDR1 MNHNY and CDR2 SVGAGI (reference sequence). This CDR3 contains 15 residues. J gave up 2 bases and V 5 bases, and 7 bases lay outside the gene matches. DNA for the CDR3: TGTGCCAGCAGTCCGGGACAGAGCCACACAGATACGCAGTATTTT. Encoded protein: CASSPGQSHTDTQYF.

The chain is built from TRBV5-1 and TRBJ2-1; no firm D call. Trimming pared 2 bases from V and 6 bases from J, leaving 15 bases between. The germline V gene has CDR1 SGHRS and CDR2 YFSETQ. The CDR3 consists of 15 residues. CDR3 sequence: CASSLPEFRANEQFF. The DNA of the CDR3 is TGCGCCAGCAGCTTACCTGAATTTAGGGCCAATGAGCAGTTCTTC. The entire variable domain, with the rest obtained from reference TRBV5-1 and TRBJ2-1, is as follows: KAGVTQTPRYLIKTRGQQVTLSCSPISGHRSVSWYQQTPGQGLQFLFEYFSETQRNKGNFPGRFSGRQFSNSRSEMNVSTLELGDSALYLCASSLPEFRANEQFFGPGTRLTVL.